These 31 T cell receptor beta chains share one sample of origin, sequenced in a study of T-cell reconstitution after alpha-beta-depleted transplantation in children. Library preparation (for TCRbeta) was performed with unique molecular identifiers. TCRdb recomputed calls from the PCR reads with MiXCR, one row per CDR3 protein. The top ten hold 2% to 3% of the sample, which has around 530,000 distinct CDR3 sequences, 30% to 35% seen once. The specimen was PBMCs from the stem cell graft donor, collected from the stem cell graft. These receptors all stem from a human donor who donated a stem cell graft to a child with aplastic anemia.

The chain is built from TRBV6-1 and TRBJ1-1; 7 bases map to TRBD1. From germline, CDR1 is MNHNS and CDR2 SASEGT. The CDR3 loop spans 14 amino acids. Trimming at V came to 7 bases and at J to 1 base, leaving 6 bases not matched to a gene. The CDR3 protein is CASIDRVENTEAFF. CDR3 in DNA: TGTGCCAGCATCGACAGGGTTGAGAACACTGAAGCTTTCTTT.

This clonotype occurred a few times. CDR3 nucleotide sequence: TGCAGTGCTAGACCCGGGACTAGCGGTTACAATGAGCAGTTCTTC. Its translation: CSARPGTSGYNEQFF. V usage is TRBV20-1 and J usage is TRBJ2-1, with 11 bases aligning to TRBD2. The ends lost 2 bases at V and 4 bases at J; junction bases unmatched: 4. CDR1 DFQATT and CDR2 SNEGSKA come from the germline V gene (reference sequence). The CDR3 totals 15 residues.

The table lists this clonotype with a few counts. The gene calls are TRBV11-2 and TRBJ2-3; 9 nucleotides agree with TRBD2. The germline V gene has CDR1 SGHAT and CDR2 FQNNGV. The trim removed 4 bases at V and 4 bases at J, leaving 15 bases unmatched. The CDR3 sequence is 18 residues long. CDR3 coding DNA: TGTGCCAGCAGCTCCTTAGGGGAGTTCAGCGGGAGGCCAGATACGCAGTATTTT. The encoded protein is CASSSLGEFSGRPDTQYF.

CDR3 coding DNA: TGTGCCAGCAGCACGGACAGGCACCGTGAGCAGTTCTTC. Its translation: CASSTDRHREQFF. The chain carries TRBV11-2 and TRBJ2-1; TRBD1 matches at 7 bases. Trimming at V came to 5 bases and at J to 9 bases, leaving 7 bases not matched to a gene. CDR1 SGHAT and CDR2 FQNNGV come from the germline V gene. The CDR3 is 13 amino acids.

A few counts support this clonotype. The chain couples TRBV29-1 to TRBJ2-5; 10 nucleotides line up with TRBD1. The CDR3 covers 14 residues. The J segment lost 5 bases and the V segment lost 1 base, leaving 4 bases of the junction unmatched. Per germline, CDR1 SQVTM and CDR2 ANQGSEA. As DNA, the CDR3 is TGCAGCGTTGAAGCGGGGACAGGGGTCGAGACCCAGTACTTC. Translating it yields CSVEAGTGVETQYF. The full variable domain, rest sourced from reference TRBV29-1 and TRBJ2-5, is SAVISQKPSRDICQRGTSLTIQCQVDSQVTMMFWYRQQPGQSLTLIATANQGSEATYESGFVIDKFPISRPNLTFSTLTVSNMSPEDSSIYLCSVEAGTGVETQYFGPGTRLLVL.

This clonotype showed up just a few times. The chain recombines TRBV10-3 with TRBJ2-7; D gene unclear. Germline V gene data show CDR1 as ENHRY and CDR2 as SYGVKD. The CDR3 has 13 amino acids. V dropped 2 bases and J dropped 5 bases, with 10 bases sitting between them. The CDR3 DNA is TGTGCCATCAGTGAGGGAGTTTCCAACGAGCAGTACTTC. This sequence encodes CAISEGVSNEQYF.

This chain links TRBV7-9 with TRBJ1-4, with TRBD1 identical over 9 bases. This CDR3 is 15 amino acids long. The germline CDR1 and CDR2 sequences are SEHNR and FQNEAQ (reference sequence). V lost 2 bases to trimming and J lost 5 bases; unmatched junction nucleotides: 3. The CDR3 sequence is CASSLFTGGNEKLFF. DNA of the CDR3: TGTGCCAGCAGCTTATTCACAGGGGGCAATGAAAAACTGTTTTTT.

In this sample, this clonotype turned up a few times. This chain connects TRBV30 to TRBJ1-3, with TRBD1 matching 7 bases. CDR3 length: 15 residues. Germline-derived CDR1 and CDR2 are GTSNPN and SVGIG (reference sequence). Trimming removed 1 base from V and 0 bases from J; junction bases left unmatched: 3. Here the CDR3 DNA reads TGTGCCTGGAGTGGAGGGGGCTTCTCTGGAAACACCATATATTTT. It translates to CAWSGGGFSGNTIYF.

This clonotype was detected only a few times. CDR3 in DNA: TGTGCCAGCACGCCTATCGGGAGTGAGCAGTTCTTC. Its translation: CASTPIGSEQFF. The chain carries TRBV7-9 and TRBJ2-1; D possibly corresponds to TRBD2 (6 bases). Germline loops: CDR1 SEHNR, CDR2 FQNEAQ (reference sequence). The CDR3 length is 12 residues. V was clipped by 7 bases and J by 9 bases, with 13 bases between them.

The chain couples TRBV5-4 to TRBJ1-2; 9 nucleotides match TRBD1. The CDR3 is 16 amino acids. Germline CDR1 and CDR2: SGHNT and YYREEE (reference sequence). The ends lost 4 bases at V and 0 bases at J; junction bases unmatched: 7. The CDR3 coding sequence is TGTGCCAGCAGCGGCCCCCGGGACAGGGCTAACTATGGCTACACCTTC. Translation gives CASSGPRDRANYGYTF.

This rearrangement joins TRBV5-1 to TRBJ2-1; 10 bases are shared with TRBD2. The CDR3 spans 15 residues. Per the germline V gene, CDR1 is SGHRS and CDR2 is YFSETQ. The V and J ends lost 5 bases and 7 bases, in that order; junction bases with no gene match: 9. The CDR3 region is CASRPSSGSWNEQFF. The CDR3 bases are TGCGCCAGCAGGCCCTCTAGCGGGAGTTGGAATGAGCAGTTCTTC.

CDR3: CASSIDLSSEAFF. The CDR3, as DNA: TGTGCCAGTAGTATAGATCTCAGCAGTGAAGCTTTCTTT. The V gene is TRBV19, the J gene TRBJ1-1; D gene unclear. Trimming pared 0 bases from V and 7 bases from J, leaving 9 bases between. Germline CDR1 and CDR2: LNHDA and SQIVND (reference sequence). This CDR3 is 13 amino acids long.

J is TRBJ2-3 and V is TRBV24-1; weak D call: TRBD1 (6 bases). The length of the CDR3 is 12 residues. Germline V CDR1 and CDR2: KGHDR, SFDVKD. Trimming took off 1 base at V and 9 bases at J, with 7 bases between the two ends. As DNA, the CDR3 is TGTGCCACCAGTGATTTCGGACAGACGCAGTATTTT. Its protein product is CATSDFGQTQYF.

The chain links TRBV6-2 or TRBV6-3 to TRBJ2-7; 9 bases map to TRBD2. The length of the CDR3 is 14 residues. Trimming cost V 4 bases and J 2 bases; bases outside gene matches: 3. Germline lookup yields CDR1 MNHEY and CDR2 SVGEGT. CDR3 sequence: CASSLTSGPYEQYV. CDR3 nucleotide sequence: TGTGCCAGCAGTTTGACTAGCGGCCCCTACGAGCAGTACGTC.

The chain recombines TRBV20-1 with TRBJ2-1; TRBD2 matches at 7 bases. Per germline, CDR1 DFQATT and CDR2 SNEGSKA (reference sequence). Trimming removed 6 bases from V and 3 bases from J; junction bases left unmatched: 11. CDR3 length: 15 amino acids. Written as DNA, the CDR3 is TGCAGTGCCCATGCTAGCGGACAAGACTACAATGAGCAGTTCTTC. Protein sequence: CSAHASGQDYNEQFF.

The table lists this clonotype with a few counts. This sequence joins TRBV6-1 and TRBJ2-1, with TRBD2 matching 9 bases. CDR1 MNHNS and CDR2 SASEGT come from the germline V gene. This CDR3 is 15 amino acids long. Unmatched junction bases numbered 3, after V lost 3 bases and J lost 3 bases. In nucleotides, the CDR3 is TGTGCCAGCAGTGACATAGCGGGAGTCTACAATGAGCAGTTCTTC. This codes for CASSDIAGVYNEQFF.

J is TRBJ1-1 and V is TRBV5-1; D is unresolved. With 1 base removed from V and 1 base from J, the gap between germline ends came to 8 bases. The CDR3 extends over 14 amino acids. Germline V CDR1 and CDR2: SGHRS, YFSETQ. The DNA for the CDR3 is TGCGCCAGCAGCTTGTTACTGAGGAACACTGAAGCTTTCTTT. Amino acids: CASSLLLRNTEAFF.

The gene calls are TRBV25-1 and TRBJ2-1, with TRBD2 as a possible D gene (6 bases). V was pared by 10 bases and J by 4 bases, with 20 bases between. The CDR3 has 15 amino acids. Germline V CDR1 and CDR2: MGHDK, SYGVNS. Written as DNA, the CDR3 is TGTGCCATCGCGGCGTTGGGGGGTGGTTACAATGAGCAGTTCTTC. This translates into CAIAALGGGYNEQFF.

This rearrangement joins TRBV5-1 to TRBJ2-3, with 9 positions matching TRBD2. With 9 bases clipped from V and 0 bases from J, the junction kept 5 bases outside the gene matches. The CDR3 has 14 residues. Germline CDR1 reads SGHRS; CDR2 reads YFSETQ. CDR3 coding DNA: TGCGCCACCTCTAGCGGGGAGAGCACAGATACGCAGTATTTT. Its translation is CATSSGESTDTQYF.

The rearrangement joins TRBV19 to TRBJ1-5; tentative D call: TRBD1 (6 bases). The germline CDR1 and CDR2 sequences are LNHDA and SQIVND (reference sequence). The CDR3 has 13 amino acids. The V end lost 8 bases, the J end lost 3 bases, and 11 bases lay between the germline ends. The CDR3 loop reads CASGRQANQPQHF. The CDR3 DNA reads as TGTGCCAGTGGAAGACAGGCCAATCAGCCCCAGCATTTT.

V gene TRBV29-1 combines with J gene TRBJ2-5; either TRBD1 or TRBD2 may fit D (5 bases each). The CDR3 is 15 amino acids. Germline-derived CDR1 and CDR2 are SQVTM and ANQGSEA. The V gene lost 1 base and the J gene lost 6 bases, with 18 bases spanning the gap. CDR3 loop: CSVEGDPGRSQTQYF. CDR3 bases: TGCAGCGTTGAAGGGGATCCGGGACGCAGCCAGACCCAGTACTTC.

The CDR3 here is CASSGTGGLETQYF. In DNA, the CDR3 is TGTGCCAGCAGTGGGACAGGGGGACTGGAGACCCAGTACTTC. The genes are TRBV12-3 or TRBV12-4 and TRBJ2-5; 11 bases line up with TRBD1. J gave up 5 bases and V 5 bases, and 4 bases lay outside the gene matches. This CDR3 is built from 14 residues.

The genes are TRBV3-1 and TRBJ2-1; 10 bases match TRBD2. Germline-derived CDR1 and CDR2 are LGHDT and YNNKEL (reference sequence). V trimming: 10 bases; J trimming: 4 bases; junction bases outside the gene matches: 22. This CDR3 contains 19 residues. This CDR3 is CAIIFSMISGRAGYNEQFF. The CDR3 region has the DNA TGTGCCATCATCTTTTCCATGATAAGCGGGAGGGCCGGGTACAATGAGCAGTTCTTC.

This clonotype was counted only a few times. The V gene is TRBV7-2, the J gene TRBJ2-3, with a tentative D call TRBD1 (5 bases). Trimming cost V 5 bases and J 4 bases, with 16 bases left between them. The CDR3 has 15 amino acids. Germline V gives CDR1 SGHTA, CDR2 FQGNSA. CDR3 amino acids: CASSAGWELPDTQYF. The CDR3 DNA reads TGTGCCAGCAGCGCAGGGTGGGAACTCCCAGATACGCAGTATTTT.

This clonotype has only a few counts. The chain uses TRBV4-3 and TRBJ1-1; tentatively, D is TRBD1 (5 bases). The V and J ends lost 0 bases and 0 bases respectively, with 11 bases between them. Germline CDR1 LGHNA, CDR2 YSLEER. CDR3 length equals 16 residues. CDR3 DNA sequence: TGCGCCAGCAGCCAAGATCCCTCAGGGCTGAACACTGAAGCTTTCTTT. Translation gives CASSQDPSGLNTEAFF.

This chain uses TRBV20-1 with TRBJ1-1, with a weak D call TRBD1 (5 bases). The germline gives CDR1 DFQATT, CDR2 SNEGSKA (reference sequence). V lost 2 bases, J lost 4 bases, and 11 bases lay in between. CDR3 length: 13 residues. CDR3 nucleotides: TGCAGTGCTAGACAACCAGGGACCACTGAAGCTTTCTTT. Translation: CSARQPGTTEAFF.

This clonotype was seen a handful of times. The CDR3 region is CASSLAEGEKLFF. The CDR3 DNA sequence: TGTGCCAGCAGTTTGGCCGAGGGGGAAAAACTGTTTTTT. The V gene is TRBV12-3 or TRBV12-4, the J gene TRBJ1-4; weak D call: TRBD1 (5 bases). The CDR3 contains 13 residues. Trimming left V 3 bases short and J 8 bases short, with 10 bases between.

This chain uses TRBV7-9 with TRBJ2-5; D not resolved. The germline V gene encodes CDR1 SEHNR and CDR2 FQNEAQ (reference sequence). This CDR3 comprises 13 residues. V was trimmed by 6 bases and J by 5 bases, leaving 13 bases between them. CDR3 sequence: CASRRLGSETQYF. The CDR3 nucleotides read TGTGCCAGCAGAAGACTGGGGTCGGAGACCCAGTACTTC.

This clonotype was seen a few times. The J gene is TRBJ1-2, the V gene TRBV6-1; 7 bases fit TRBD1. The CDR3 totals 14 residues. Germline-derived CDR1 and CDR2 are MNHNS and SASEGT. The junction had 8 bases not matched to a gene; V was cut back by 6 bases and J by 4 bases. The CDR3 region has the DNA TGTGCCAGCAGCCAACCGGGACAGATCTATGGCTACACCTTC. It translates to CASSQPGQIYGYTF.

This chain uses TRBV12-5 with TRBJ2-1; 7 nucleotides agree with TRBD1. V was pared by 5 bases and J by 5 bases, with 9 bases of the junction left unmatched. CDR1 and CDR2 (germline): LGHNT, FRNRAP. The CDR3 extends over 15 amino acids. DNA for the CDR3: TGTGCTAGTGGTAGCTCCGTGACAGGGCACAATGAGCAGTTCTTC. As protein: CASGSSVTGHNEQFF. The full variable domain, rest sourced from reference TRBV12-5 and TRBJ2-1, is DARVTQTPRHKVTEMGQEVTMRCQPILGHNTVFWYRQTMMQGLELLAYFRNRAPLDDSGMPKDRFSAEMPDATLATLKIQPSEPRDSAVYFCASGSSVTGHNEQFFGPGTRLTVL.

Only a few counts were recorded for this clonotype. This CDR3 reads CASSPDWPYEQYV. DNA for the CDR3: TGCGCCAGCAGTCCTGACTGGCCCTACGAGCAGTACGTC. V usage is TRBV5-1 and J usage is TRBJ2-7; D gene uncertain. V was clipped by 5 bases and J by 2 bases, with 11 bases between them. Per the germline V gene, CDR1 is SGHRS and CDR2 is YFSETQ. This CDR3 has 13 amino acids.